The entry below describes one TCR beta chain. What it recognizes is unknown. Synthesis of TCR beta cDNA relied on 5'RACE template switching carrying UMIs. TCRdb re-analyzed the 5' RACE reads; it lists each CDR3 protein once, without DNA. Its table records a few hundred thousand distinct CDR3 sequences. This sample is part of a study of T cells expressing NK-cell markers. Study-wide background: Sequencing of TCR beta repertoires drew on sorted CD3+CD56+NKG2C+, CD3+CD56+NKG2C- and CD3+CD56-NKG2C+ T cells.

Study-wide results and limits: The CD3+CD56-NKG2C+ fraction was also led by these clonotypes in several donors.

CDR1 and CDR2 (germline): ENHRY, SYGVKD. The CDR3 has 14 amino acids. Sample: blood T cells: a sorted CD56 or NKG2C T cell subset, CD4+ or CD8+ T cells, or bulk PBMC T cells (not recorded which). The receptor's source is a man in his late teens or twenties in good health. V and J are TRBV10-3 and TRBJ1-2. Here the CDR3 reads CAISDSGALYGYTF.